This T cell receptor (beta chain) was captured in a study of response to subunit inactivated influenza vaccine. This clonotype occurred a few times. V lost 5 bases and J lost 7; bases outside the gene matches: 5. The CDR3 is 13 amino acids. MiXCR was run by TCRdb on the RT-PCR reads, yielding one entry per CDR3 protein. The table lists roughly 190,000 distinct CDR3 sequences, over 13% of them singletons. This specimen consisted of CD8+ T cells sorted from PBMCs, obtained 5 to 6 days after vaccination. V usage is TRBV12-3 or TRBV12-4 and J usage is TRBJ2-1, with 7 nucleotides matching TRBD1. The source of this sequence is a man in his fifties or sixties who received an inactivated influenza vaccine. This CDR3 reads CASSRQGKNEQFF. The DNA of the CDR3 is TGTGCCAGCAGTAGACAGGGTAAAAATGAGCAGTTCTTC.